The 9 T cell receptor beta chains given below trace back to one sample, sequenced in a study of blood T cell repertoires in COVID-19. Using immunoSEQ multiplex PCR, the repertoire was profiled, and TCRdb retains in-frame clones only, with some absent. The sample carries 55,000 to 65,000 clones, under 85% recorded once. The sequencing input was peripheral blood. The receptor set was obtained from a woman older than 75 with acute or convalescent COVID-19.

The chain links TRBV3-1 (or the pseudogene TRBV3-2) to TRBJ2-1; 7 bases are shared with TRBD2. The CDR3 totals 14 residues. V was clipped by 3 bases and J by 7 bases; unmatched bases: 6. CDR1 LGHDT and CDR2 YNNKEL come from the germline V gene (reference sequence). The CDR3 DNA follows: TGTGCCAGCAGCCATAAACTAGCGCTGAATGAGCAGTTCTTC. Translation: CASSHKLALNEQFF.

The chain is built from TRBV7-9 and TRBJ1-1, with 7 bases that match TRBD1. The CDR3 has 13 residues. Germline values: CDR1 SEHNR, CDR2 FQNEAQ (reference sequence). J was trimmed by 8 bases and V by 2 bases; bases with no gene match: 5. The CDR3 here is CASSLLGGWEAFF. CDR3 coding DNA: TGTGCCAGCAGCTTACTAGGGGGCTGGGAAGCTTTCTTT.

The chain joins TRBV28 to TRBJ1-5; TRBD1 aligns across 10 bases. V was pared by 5 bases and J by 6 bases, with 10 bases of the junction left unmatched. The CDR3 covers 16 residues. Per germline, CDR1 MDHEN and CDR2 SYDVKM. CDR3 nucleotides: TGTGCCAGCAGTCTGACAGGGGGCCGGGGGGTTCAGCCCCAGCATTTT. This gives the protein CASSLTGGRGVQPQHF.

The rearrangement links TRBV6-4 to TRBJ1-2; D not certain. CDR3 length: 13 amino acids. The germline V gene has CDR1 MRHNA and CDR2 SNTAGT. The V end lost 5 bases, the J end lost 4 bases, and 11 bases lay between the germline ends. CDR3 amino acids: CASSTDGLYGYTF. For the CDR3, the DNA is TGTGCCAGCAGTACGGACGGACTCTATGGCTACACCTTC.

This clone was picked up one time. The chain employs TRBV18 and TRBJ2-5; weak D call: TRBD2 (5 bases). V lost 2 bases to trimming and J lost 1 base, with 11 bases between them. Per germline, CDR1 KGHSH and CDR2 LQKENI. The CDR3 sequence is 15 residues long. The CDR3 protein is CASSPATRAQETQYF. The CDR3 DNA sequence: TGTGCCAGCTCACCAGCGACGAGGGCCCAAGAGACCCAGTACTTC.

This clone appeared a single time. The CDR3 DNA follows: TGTGCCATCAGGAGGACAGATTTAACCTACGAGCAGTACTTC. The encoded protein is CAIRRTDLTYEQYF. This sequence joins TRBV10-3 and TRBJ2-7, with a possible D match to TRBD1 (6 bases). Trimming left V 6 bases short and J 2 bases short, with 14 bases between. From germline, CDR1 is ENHRY and CDR2 SYGVKD. This CDR3 has 14 amino acids.

The rearrangement links TRBV9 to TRBJ2-1; TRBD2 aligns across 12 bases. With 0 bases clipped from V and 5 bases from J, the junction kept 3 bases outside the gene matches. Germline V gene lookup returns CDR1 SGDLS and CDR2 YYNGEE. This CDR3 is built from 16 residues. The CDR3 here is CASSVELAGGNNEQFF. The CDR3 coding sequence is TGTGCCAGCAGCGTAGAGCTAGCGGGAGGGAACAATGAGCAGTTCTTC.

The V call is TRBV9, the J call TRBJ2-1; 12 bases match TRBD2. V lost 2 bases to trimming and J lost 4 bases; unmatched junction nucleotides: 4. CDR3 length equals 16 residues. Germline CDR1 is SGDLS and CDR2 is YYNGEE. CDR3 nucleotides: TGTGCCAGCAGCGTTCTAGCGGGGGGGACGTACAATGAGCAGTTCTTC. This encodes CASSVLAGGTYNEQFF.

The chain recombines TRBV5-1 with TRBJ2-7; TRBD2 matches 10 bases. V dropped 0 bases and J dropped 3; count of bases not matched to a gene: 9. This CDR3 comprises 17 residues. Germline V lookup: CDR1 SGHRS, CDR2 YFSETQ. CDR3 DNA sequence: TGCGCCAGCAGCTTGGGACTAGCGGGCTCAATCAACTACGAGCAGTACTTC. Residues: CASSLGLAGSINYEQYF.